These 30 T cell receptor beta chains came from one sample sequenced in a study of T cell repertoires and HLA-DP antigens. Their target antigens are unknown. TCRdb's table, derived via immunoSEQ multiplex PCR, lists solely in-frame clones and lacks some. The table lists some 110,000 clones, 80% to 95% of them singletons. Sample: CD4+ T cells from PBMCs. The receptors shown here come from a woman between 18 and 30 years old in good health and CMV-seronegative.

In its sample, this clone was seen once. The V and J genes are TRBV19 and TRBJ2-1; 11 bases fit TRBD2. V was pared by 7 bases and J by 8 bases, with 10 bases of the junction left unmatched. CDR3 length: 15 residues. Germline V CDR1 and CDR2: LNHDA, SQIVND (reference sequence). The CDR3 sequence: CASTRISGRGDEQFF. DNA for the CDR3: TGTGCCAGTACCCGAATTAGCGGGAGGGGAGATGAGCAGTTCTTC.

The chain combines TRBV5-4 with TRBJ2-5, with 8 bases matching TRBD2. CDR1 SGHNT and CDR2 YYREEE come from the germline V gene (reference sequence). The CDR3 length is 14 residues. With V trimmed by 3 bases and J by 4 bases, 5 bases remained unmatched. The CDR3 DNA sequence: TGTGCCAGCAGCTACAGTAGCGGGGTAGAGACCCAGTACTTC. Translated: CASSYSSGVETQYF.

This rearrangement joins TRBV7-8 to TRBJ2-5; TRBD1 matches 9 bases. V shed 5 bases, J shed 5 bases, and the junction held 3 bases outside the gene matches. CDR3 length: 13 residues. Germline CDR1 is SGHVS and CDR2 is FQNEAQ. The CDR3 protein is CASSSGQGETQYF. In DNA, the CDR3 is TGTGCCAGCAGCAGCGGACAGGGGGAGACCCAGTACTTC.

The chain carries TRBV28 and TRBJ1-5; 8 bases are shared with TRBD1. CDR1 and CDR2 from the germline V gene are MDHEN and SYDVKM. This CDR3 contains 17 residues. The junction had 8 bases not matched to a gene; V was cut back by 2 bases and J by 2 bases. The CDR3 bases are TGTGCCAGCAGTTTAAGCAGGGGGCTAAGGGGCAATCAGCCCCAGCATTTT. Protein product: CASSLSRGLRGNQPQHF.

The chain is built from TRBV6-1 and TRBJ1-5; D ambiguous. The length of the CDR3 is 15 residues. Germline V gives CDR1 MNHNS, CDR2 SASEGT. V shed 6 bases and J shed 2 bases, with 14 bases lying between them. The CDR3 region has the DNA TGTGCCAGCAGGAGAAGAGGTGAAGGCAATCAGCCCCAGCATTTT. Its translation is CASRRRGEGNQPQHF.

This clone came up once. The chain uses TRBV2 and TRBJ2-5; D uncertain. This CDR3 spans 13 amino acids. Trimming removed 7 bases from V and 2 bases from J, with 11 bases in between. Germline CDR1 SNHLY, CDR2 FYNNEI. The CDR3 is CASTVTRQETQYF. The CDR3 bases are TGTGCCAGCACGGTAACAAGGCAAGAGACCCAGTACTTC.

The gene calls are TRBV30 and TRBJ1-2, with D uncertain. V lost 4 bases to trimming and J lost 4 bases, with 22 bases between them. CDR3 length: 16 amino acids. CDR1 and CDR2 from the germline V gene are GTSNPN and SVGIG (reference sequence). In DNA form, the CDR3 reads TGTGCCTGGAATACCGCCAGCGCCCTAGTAACCTATGGCTACACCTTC. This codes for CAWNTASALVTYGYTF.

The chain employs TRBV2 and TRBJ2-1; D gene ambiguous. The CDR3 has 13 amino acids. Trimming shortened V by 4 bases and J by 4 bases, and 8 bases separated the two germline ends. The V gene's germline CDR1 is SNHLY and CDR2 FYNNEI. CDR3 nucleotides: TGTGCCAGCAGTGGACGGTTTTACAATGAGCAGTTCTTC. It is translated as CASSGRFYNEQFF. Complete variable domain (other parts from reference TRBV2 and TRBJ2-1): EPEVTQTPSHQVTQMGQEVILRCVPISNHLYFYWYRQILGQKVEFLVSFYNNEISEKSEIFDDQFSVERPDGSNFTLKIRSTKLEDSAMYFCASSGRFYNEQFFGPGTRLTVL.

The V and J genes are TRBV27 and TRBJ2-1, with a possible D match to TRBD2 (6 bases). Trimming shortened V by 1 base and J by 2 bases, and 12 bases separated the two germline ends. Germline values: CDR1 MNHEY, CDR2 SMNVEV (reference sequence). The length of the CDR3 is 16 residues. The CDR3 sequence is CASSLYSGEAYNEQFF. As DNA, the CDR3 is TGTGCCAGCAGTTTATACTCGGGGGAGGCCTACAATGAGCAGTTCTTC.

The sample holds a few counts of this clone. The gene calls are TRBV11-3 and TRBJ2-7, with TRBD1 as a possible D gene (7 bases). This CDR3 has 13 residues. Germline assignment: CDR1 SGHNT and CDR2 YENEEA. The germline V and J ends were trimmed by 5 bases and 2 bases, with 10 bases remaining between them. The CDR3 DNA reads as TGTGCCAGCAGCCAGGGGGGAACCTACGAGCAGTACTTC. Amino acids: CASSQGGTYEQYF. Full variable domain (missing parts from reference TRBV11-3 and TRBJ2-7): EAGVVQSPRYKIIEKKQPVAFWCNPISGHNTLYWYLQNLGQGPELLIRYENEEAVDDSQLPKDRFSAERLKGVDSTLKIQPAELGDSAVYLCASSQGGTYEQYFGPGTRLTVT.

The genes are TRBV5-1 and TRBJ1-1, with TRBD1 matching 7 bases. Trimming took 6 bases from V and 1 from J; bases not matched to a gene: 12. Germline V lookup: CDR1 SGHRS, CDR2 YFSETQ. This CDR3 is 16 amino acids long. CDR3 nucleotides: TGCGCCAGCACCAAACAGGGGCCACCGGAGAACACTGAAGCTTTCTTT. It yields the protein CASTKQGPPENTEAFF.

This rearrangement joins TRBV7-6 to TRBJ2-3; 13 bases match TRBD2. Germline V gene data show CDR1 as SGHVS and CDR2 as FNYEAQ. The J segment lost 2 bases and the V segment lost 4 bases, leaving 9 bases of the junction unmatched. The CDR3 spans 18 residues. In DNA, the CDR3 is TGTGCCAGCAGCTCCGGACTAGCGGGGGCCTACCTCACAGATACGCAGTATTTT. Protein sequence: CASSSGLAGAYLTDTQYF.

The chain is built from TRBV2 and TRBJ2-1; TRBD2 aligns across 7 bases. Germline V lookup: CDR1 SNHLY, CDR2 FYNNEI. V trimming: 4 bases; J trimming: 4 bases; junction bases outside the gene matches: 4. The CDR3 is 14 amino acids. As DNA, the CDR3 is TGTGCCAGCAGTGCCCAGCGGGATTACAATGAGCAGTTCTTC. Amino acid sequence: CASSAQRDYNEQFF.

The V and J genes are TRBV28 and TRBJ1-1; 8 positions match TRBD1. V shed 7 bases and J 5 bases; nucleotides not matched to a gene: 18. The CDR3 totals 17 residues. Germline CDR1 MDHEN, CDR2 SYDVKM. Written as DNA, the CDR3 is TGTGCCAGCACCGATGGGGGGGCAGGGGGCCTGGGAACTGAAGCTTTCTTT. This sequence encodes CASTDGGAGGLGTEAFF.

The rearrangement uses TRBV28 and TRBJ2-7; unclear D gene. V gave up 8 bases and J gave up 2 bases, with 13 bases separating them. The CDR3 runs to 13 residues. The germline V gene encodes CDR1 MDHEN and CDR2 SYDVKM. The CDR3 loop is CASARRVPYEQYF. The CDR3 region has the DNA TGTGCCAGCGCGAGAAGGGTCCCCTACGAGCAGTACTTC.

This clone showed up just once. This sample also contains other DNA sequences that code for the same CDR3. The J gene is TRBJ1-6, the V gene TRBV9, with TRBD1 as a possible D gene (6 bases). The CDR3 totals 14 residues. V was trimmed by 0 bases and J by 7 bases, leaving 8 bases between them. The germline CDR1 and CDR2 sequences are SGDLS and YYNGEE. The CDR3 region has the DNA TGTGCCAGCAGCGTAGGACAGGACAATTCACCCCTCCACTTT. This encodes CASSVGQDNSPLHF. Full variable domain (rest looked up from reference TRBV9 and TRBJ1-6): DSGVTQTPKHLITATGQRVTLRCSPRSGDLSVYWYQQSLDQGLQFLIQYYNGEERAKGNILERFSAQQFPDLHSELNLSSLELGDSALYFCASSVGQDNSPLHFGNGTRLTVT.

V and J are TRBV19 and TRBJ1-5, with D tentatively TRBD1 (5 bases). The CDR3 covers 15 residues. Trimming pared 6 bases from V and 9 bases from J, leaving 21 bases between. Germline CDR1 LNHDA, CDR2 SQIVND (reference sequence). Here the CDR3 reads CASRRTSLSQWPQHF. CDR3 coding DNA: TGTGCCAGTAGAAGGACATCCCTCTCGCAATGGCCCCAGCATTTT.

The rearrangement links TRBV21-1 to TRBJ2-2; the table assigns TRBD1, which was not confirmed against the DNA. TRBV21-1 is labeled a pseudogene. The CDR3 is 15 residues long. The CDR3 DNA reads TGTGCCAGCAGCAAAAGGTACAGGGGCACCGGGGAGCTGTTTTTT. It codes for CASSKRYRGTGELFF.

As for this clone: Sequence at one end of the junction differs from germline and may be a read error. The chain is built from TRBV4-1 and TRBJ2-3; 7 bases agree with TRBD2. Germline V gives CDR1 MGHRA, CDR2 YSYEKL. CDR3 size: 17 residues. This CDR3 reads CASSQSPSSGATDTQYF. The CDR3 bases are TGCGCCAGCAGCCAATCCCCCTCAAGCGGGGCCACAGATACGCAATATTTT.

The DNA of the CDR3 is TGTGCCAGTAGTATTGACAGGGTGGTGGGTGAGCAGTTCTTC. Amino acids: CASSIDRVVGEQFF. The chain is built from TRBV19 and TRBJ2-1; 7 bases align to TRBD1. With V trimmed by 3 bases and J by 9 bases, 8 bases remained unmatched. Germline V gene lookup returns CDR1 LNHDA and CDR2 SQIVND (reference sequence). The CDR3 totals 14 residues. Full variable domain (missing parts from reference TRBV19 and TRBJ2-1): DGGITQSPKYLFRKEGQNVTLSCEQNLNHDAMYWYRQDPGQGLRLIYYSQIVNDFQKGDIAEGYSVSREKKESFPLTVTSAQKNPTAFYLCASSIDRVVGEQFFGPGTRLTVL.

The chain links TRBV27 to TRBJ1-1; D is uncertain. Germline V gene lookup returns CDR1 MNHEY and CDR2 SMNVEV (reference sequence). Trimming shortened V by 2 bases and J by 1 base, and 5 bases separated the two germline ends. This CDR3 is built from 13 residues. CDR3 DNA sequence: TGTGCCAGCAGTTTAATAGGGAACACTGAAGCTTTCTTT. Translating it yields CASSLIGNTEAFF.

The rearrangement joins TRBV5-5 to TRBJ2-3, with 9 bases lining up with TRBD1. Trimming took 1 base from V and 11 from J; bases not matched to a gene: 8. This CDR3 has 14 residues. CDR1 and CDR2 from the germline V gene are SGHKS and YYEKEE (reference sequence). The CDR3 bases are TGTGCCAGCAGCTTGCCCGGGACAGGGATGGGGCAGTATTTT. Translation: CASSLPGTGMGQYF.

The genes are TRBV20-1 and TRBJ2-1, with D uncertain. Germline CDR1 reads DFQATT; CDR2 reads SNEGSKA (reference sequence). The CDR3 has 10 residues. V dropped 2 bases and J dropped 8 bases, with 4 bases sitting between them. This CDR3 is CSARLHEQFF. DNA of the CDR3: TGCAGTGCTAGACTCCATGAGCAGTTCTTC.

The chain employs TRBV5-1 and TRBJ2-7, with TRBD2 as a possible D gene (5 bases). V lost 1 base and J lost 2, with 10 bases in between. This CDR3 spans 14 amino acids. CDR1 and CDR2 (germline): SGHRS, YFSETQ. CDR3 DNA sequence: TGCGCCAGCAGCTTGATCCCCGGGGCCTACGAGCAGTACTTC. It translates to CASSLIPGAYEQYF.

The CDR3 DNA is TGTGCCAGCAGCTTGGGACAGGGTACCACCGGGGAGCTGTTTTTT. This gives the protein CASSLGQGTTGELFF. The chain has TRBV11-3 and TRBJ2-2; TRBD1 aligns across 9 bases. V was pared by 3 bases and J by 4 bases, with 3 bases of the junction left unmatched. The V gene's germline CDR1 is SGHNT and CDR2 YENEEA. CDR3 length equals 15 residues.

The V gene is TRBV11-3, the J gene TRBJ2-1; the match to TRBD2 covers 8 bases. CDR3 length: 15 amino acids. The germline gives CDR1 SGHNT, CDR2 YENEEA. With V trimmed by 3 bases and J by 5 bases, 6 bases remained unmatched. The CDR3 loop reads CASSFSGIRNNEQFF. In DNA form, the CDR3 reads TGTGCCAGCAGCTTTAGCGGGATACGTAACAATGAGCAGTTCTTC.

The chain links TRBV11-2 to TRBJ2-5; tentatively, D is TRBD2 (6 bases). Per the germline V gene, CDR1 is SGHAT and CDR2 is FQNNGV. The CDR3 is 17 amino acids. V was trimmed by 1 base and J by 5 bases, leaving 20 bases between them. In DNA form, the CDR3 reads TGTGCCAGCAGCTTAGTGAACTCCCGACTAGGATGGGAGACCCAGTACTTC. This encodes CASSLVNSRLGWETQYF.

CDR3 sequence reads: CASSLAGTPVHEQFF. The CDR3 region has the DNA TGCGCCAGCAGCTTGGCCGGGACTCCCGTCCATGAGCAGTTCTTC. This rearrangement joins TRBV5-1 to TRBJ2-1, with TRBD2 as a possible D gene (6 bases). Germline values: CDR1 SGHRS, CDR2 YFSETQ. This CDR3 region has 15 residues. The V end was cut by 0 bases, the J end by 8 bases, with 15 bases between.

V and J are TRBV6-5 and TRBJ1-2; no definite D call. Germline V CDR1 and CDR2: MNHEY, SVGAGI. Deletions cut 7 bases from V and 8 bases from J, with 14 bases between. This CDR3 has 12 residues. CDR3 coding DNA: TGTGCCAGCATCGACACCTCGAGGGGCTACACCTTC. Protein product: CASIDTSRGYTF.

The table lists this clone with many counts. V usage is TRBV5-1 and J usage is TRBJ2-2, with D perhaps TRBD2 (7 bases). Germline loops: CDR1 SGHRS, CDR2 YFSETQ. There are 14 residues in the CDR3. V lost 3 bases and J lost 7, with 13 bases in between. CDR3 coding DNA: TGCGCCAGCAGCTCCCGGGGGGCCGACGGGGAGCTGTTTTTT. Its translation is CASSSRGADGELFF.